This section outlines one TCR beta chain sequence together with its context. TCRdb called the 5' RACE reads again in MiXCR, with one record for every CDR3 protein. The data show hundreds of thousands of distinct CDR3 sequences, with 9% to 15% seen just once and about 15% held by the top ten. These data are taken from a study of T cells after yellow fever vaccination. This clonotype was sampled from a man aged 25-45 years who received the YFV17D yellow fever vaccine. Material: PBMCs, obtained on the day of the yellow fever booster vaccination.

CDR3 nucleotide sequence: TGTGCCAGCAGCTTAAAGGGGTACCGGGGGGAGACCCAGTACTTC. It encodes CASSLKGYRGETQYF. The chain recombines TRBV7-2 with TRBJ2-5; D perhaps matches TRBD2 (6 bases). Trimming took off 2 bases at V and 5 bases at J, with 15 bases between the two ends. CDR3 size: 15 residues. Germline CDR1 SGHTA, CDR2 FQGNSA.